Included here is one TCR beta chain sequence, with context. Many counts were recorded for this clonotype. The antigen it binds to is not known. Base-call qualities are not available, and no considerably larger clone is one nucleotide away. The CDR3 has 11 amino acids, counting the end cysteine and phenylalanine. Just the 33-base CDR3 DNA is kept, in frame starting at base 1. According to the germline V gene (reference sequence), CDR1 reads DFQATT and CDR2 reads SNEGSKA. This record comes from a study of T cells of healthy individuals listed by TCRdb under 2018. Library preparation used 5' RACE. Reads for this sample came from an Illumina MiSeq. The public sequencing data were trimmed at Q25 with fastp and processed into clonotypes with MiXCR by TCRdb, which kept only in-frame beta chains. One record per CDR3 amino acid sequence lists the most common genes and DNA. The sample table shows about 53,000 distinct CDR3 sequences, and roughly 14% are seen once. The ten biggest clones cover more than 15% of the sample.

This clonotype originated in a human donor in good health. The receptor chain draws on TRBV20-1 and TRBJ2-7; the D gene identity is not certain. For the CDR3, the sequence is CSVMAGHEQYF. The base sequence is TGCAGCGTTATGGCCGGCCACGAGCAGTACTTC.